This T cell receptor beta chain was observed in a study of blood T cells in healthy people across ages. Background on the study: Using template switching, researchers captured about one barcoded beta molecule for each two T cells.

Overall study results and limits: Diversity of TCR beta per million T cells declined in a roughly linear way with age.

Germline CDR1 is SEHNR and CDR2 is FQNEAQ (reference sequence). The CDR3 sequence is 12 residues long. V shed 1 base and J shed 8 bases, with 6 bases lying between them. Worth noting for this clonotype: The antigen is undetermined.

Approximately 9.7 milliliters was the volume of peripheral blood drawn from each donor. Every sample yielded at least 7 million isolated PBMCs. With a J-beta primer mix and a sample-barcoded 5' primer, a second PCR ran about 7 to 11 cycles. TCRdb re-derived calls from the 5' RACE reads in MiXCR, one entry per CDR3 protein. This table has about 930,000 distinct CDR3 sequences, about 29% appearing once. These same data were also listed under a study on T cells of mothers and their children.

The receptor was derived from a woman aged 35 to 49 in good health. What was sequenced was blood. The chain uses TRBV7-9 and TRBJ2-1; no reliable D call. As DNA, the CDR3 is TGTGCCAGCAGCTTAGTCCCGGATGAGCAGTTCTTC. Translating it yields CASSLVPDEQFF.